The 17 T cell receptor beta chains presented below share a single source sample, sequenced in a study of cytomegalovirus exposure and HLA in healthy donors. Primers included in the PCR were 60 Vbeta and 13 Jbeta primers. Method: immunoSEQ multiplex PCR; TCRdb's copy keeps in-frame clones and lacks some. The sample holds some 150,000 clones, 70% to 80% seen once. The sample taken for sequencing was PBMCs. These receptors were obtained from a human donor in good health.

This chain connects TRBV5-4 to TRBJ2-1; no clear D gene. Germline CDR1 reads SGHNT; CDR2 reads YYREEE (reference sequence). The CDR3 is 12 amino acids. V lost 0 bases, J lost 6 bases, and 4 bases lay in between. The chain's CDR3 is CASSLVVNEQFF. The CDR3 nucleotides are TGTGCCAGCAGCTTGGTAGTCAATGAGCAGTTCTTC.

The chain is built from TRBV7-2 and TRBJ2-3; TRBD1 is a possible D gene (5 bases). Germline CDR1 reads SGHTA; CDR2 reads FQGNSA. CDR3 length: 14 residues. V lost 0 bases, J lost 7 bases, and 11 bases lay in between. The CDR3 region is CASSLARRAHTQYF. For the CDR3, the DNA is TGTGCCAGCAGCTTAGCGCGCAGGGCCCATACGCAGTATTTT. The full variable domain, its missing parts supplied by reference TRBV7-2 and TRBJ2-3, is GAGVSQSPSNKVTEKGKDVELRCDPISGHTALYWYRQSLGQGLEFLIYFQGNSAPDKSGLPSDRFSAERTGGSVSTLTIQRTQQEDSAVYLCASSLARRAHTQYFGPGTRLTVL.

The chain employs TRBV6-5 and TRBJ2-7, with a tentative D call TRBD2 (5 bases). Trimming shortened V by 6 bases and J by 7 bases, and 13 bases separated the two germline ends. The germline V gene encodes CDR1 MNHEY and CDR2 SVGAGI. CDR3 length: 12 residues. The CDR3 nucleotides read TGTGCCAGCAGCCGAGGGCGTTATGAGCAGTACTTC. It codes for CASSRGRYEQYF.

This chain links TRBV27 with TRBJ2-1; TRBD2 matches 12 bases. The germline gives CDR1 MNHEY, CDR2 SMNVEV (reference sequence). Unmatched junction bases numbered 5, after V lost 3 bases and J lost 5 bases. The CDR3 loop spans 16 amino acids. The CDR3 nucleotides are TGTGCCAGCAGTTTGTCGACTAGCGGGAGTAACAATGAGCAGTTCTTC. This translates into CASSLSTSGSNNEQFF.

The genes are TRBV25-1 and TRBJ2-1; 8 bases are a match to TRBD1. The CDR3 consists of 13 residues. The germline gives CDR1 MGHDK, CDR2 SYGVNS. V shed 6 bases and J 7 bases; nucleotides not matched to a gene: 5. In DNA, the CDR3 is TGTGCCAGCAGATGGACAGGGAGGAATGAGCAGTTCTTC. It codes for CASRWTGRNEQFF. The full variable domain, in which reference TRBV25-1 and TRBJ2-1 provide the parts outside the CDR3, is EADIYQTPRYLVIGTGKKITLECSQTMGHDKMYWYQQDPGMELHLIHYSYGVNSTEKGDLSSESTVSRIRTEHFPLTLESARPSHTSQYLCASRWTGRNEQFFGPGTRLTVL.

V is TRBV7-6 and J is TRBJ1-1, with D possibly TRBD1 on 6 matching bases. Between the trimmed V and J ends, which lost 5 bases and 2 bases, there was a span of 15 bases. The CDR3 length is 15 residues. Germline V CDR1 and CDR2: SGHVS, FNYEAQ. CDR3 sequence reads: CASSEHRAQNTEAFF. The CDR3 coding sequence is TGTGCCAGCAGCGAACACAGGGCCCAAAACACTGAAGCTTTCTTT.

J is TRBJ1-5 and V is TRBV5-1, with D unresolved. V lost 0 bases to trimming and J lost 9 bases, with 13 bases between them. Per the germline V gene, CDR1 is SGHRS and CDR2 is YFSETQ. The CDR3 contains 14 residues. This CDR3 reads CASSLDGDLPPQHF. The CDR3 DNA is TGCGCCAGCAGCTTGGACGGGGATCTACCGCCCCAGCATTTT. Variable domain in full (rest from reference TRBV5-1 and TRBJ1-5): KAGVTQTPRYLIKTRGQQVTLSCSPISGHRSVSWYQQTPGQGLQFLFEYFSETQRNKGNFPGRFSGRQFSNSRSEMNVSTLELGDSALYLCASSLDGDLPPQHFGDGTRLSIL.

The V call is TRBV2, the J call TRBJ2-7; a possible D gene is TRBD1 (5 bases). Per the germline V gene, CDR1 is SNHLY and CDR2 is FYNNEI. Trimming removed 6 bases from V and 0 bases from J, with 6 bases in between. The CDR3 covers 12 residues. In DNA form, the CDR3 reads TGTGCCAGCAGGCAGGGCTCCTACGAGCAGTACTTC. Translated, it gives CASRQGSYEQYF.

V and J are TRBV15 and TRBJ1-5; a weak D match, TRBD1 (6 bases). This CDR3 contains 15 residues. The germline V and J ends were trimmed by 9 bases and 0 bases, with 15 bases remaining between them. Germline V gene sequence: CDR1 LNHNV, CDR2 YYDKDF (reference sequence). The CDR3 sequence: CATGTGLFSNQPQHF. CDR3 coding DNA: TGTGCCACGGGAACAGGGTTGTTTAGCAATCAGCCCCAGCATTTT.

The CDR3 is CASTAGGLAGGAGGTDTQYF. DNA of the CDR3: TGTGCCAGCACTGCTGGGGGACTAGCGGGGGGGGCCGGAGGCACAGATACGCAGTATTTT. This chain joins TRBV5-4 and TRBJ2-3; 16 bases align to TRBD2. V lost 6 bases and J lost 1; bases outside the gene matches: 14. Germline V gene lookup returns CDR1 SGHNT and CDR2 YYREEE (reference sequence). There are 20 residues in the CDR3.

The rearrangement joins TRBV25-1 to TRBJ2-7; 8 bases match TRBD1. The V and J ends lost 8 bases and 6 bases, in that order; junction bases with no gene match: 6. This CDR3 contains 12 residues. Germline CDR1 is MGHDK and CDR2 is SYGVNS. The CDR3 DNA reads TGTGCCAGCGGACAGGGCTCCCTCGAGCAGTACTTC. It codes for CASGQGSLEQYF.

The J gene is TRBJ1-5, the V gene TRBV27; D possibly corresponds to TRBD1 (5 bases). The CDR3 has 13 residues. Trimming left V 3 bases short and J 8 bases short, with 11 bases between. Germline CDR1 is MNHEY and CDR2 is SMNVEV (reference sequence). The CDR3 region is CASSLYPREPQHF. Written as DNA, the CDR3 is TGTGCCAGCAGTTTGTATCCCAGGGAGCCCCAGCATTTT.

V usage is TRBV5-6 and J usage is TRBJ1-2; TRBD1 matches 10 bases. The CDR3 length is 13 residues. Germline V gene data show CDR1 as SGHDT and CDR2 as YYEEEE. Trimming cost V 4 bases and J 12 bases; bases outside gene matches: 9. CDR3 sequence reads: CASSPGTGAYNTF. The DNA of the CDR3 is TGTGCCAGCAGCCCTGGGACAGGGGCTTATAACACCTTC.

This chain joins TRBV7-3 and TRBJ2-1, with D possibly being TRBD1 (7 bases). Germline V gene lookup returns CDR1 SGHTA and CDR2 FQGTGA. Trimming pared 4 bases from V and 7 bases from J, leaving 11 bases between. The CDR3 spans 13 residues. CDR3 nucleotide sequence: TGTGCCAGCAGCTCGGCAGGGGGGAATGAGCAGTTCTTC. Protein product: CASSSAGGNEQFF.

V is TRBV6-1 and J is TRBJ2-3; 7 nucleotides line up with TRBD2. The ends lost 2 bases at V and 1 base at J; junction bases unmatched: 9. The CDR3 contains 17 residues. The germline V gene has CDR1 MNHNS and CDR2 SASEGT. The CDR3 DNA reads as TGTGCCAGCAGTGAAATATGGCTGGCGGGAGGCACAGATACGCAGTATTTT. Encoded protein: CASSEIWLAGGTDTQYF.

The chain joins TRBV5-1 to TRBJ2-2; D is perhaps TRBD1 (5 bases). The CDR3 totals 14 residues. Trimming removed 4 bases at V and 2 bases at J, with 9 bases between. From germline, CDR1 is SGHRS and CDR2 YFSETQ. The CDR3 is CASSLRTNTGELFF. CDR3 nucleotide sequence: TGCGCCAGCAGCCTAAGGACAAACACCGGGGAGCTGTTTTTT.

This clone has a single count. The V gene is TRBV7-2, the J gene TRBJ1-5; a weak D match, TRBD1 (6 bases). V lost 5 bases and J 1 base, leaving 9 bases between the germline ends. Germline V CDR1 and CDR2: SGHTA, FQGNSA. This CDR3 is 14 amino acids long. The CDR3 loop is CASSPGESNQPQHF. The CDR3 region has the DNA TGTGCCAGCAGCCCAGGGGAAAGCAATCAGCCCCAGCATTTT.